This is a list of T cell receptor beta chains from one sample in a study of T cell repertoires in cytomegalovirus infection. TCRdb reanalysed the reads using MiXCR and keeps one entry per CDR3 protein. The table includes 200,000 to 300,000 distinct CDR3 sequences, roughly an eighth detected once. Sequenced: PBMCs. These receptor sequences come from a human donor in good health (CMV status not recorded). Some clones in this sample may be carry-over from other donors' samples. Both conserved end residues are part of each CDR3. A D gene is named only where the DNA matches it firmly. A row's size may be missing; if present it is once, few, many or a size class.

J: TRBJ1-2; D: TRBD1; size: many; V: TRBV7-2; CDR3: CASSSDRGGYTF
J: TRBJ2-3; D: TRBD2; size: .; V: TRBV19; CDR3: CASSVGTSGTDTQYF
J: TRBJ1-2; D: TRBD1; size: many; V: TRBV11-2; CDR3: CASSMGQGNWEGYTF
J: TRBJ1-1; D: .; size: many; V: TRBV6-1; CDR3: CASSDKPKAFF
J: TRBJ1-3; D: .; size: few; V: TRBV6-2/TRBV6-3; CDR3: CASSSGALSGNTIYF
J: TRBJ2-6; D: TRBD1; size: many; V: TRBV7-2; CDR3: CASSLSGTGGFSGANVLTF
J: TRBJ1-5; D: .; size: .; V: TRBV19; CDR3: CASSITWTALDQPQHF
J: TRBJ2-5; D: TRBD1; size: .; V: TRBV19; CDR3: CASSAGGGQGAGTQYF
J: TRBJ2-7; D: .; size: few; V: TRBV29-1; CDR3: CSVARTGAEQYF
J: TRBJ2-3; D: TRBD1; size: few; V: TRBV6-2/TRBV6-3; CDR3: CASSWAGGRSDTQYF
J: TRBJ2-3; D: .; size: many; V: TRBV9; CDR3: CASSVGGEDTQYF
J: TRBJ1-6; D: .; size: .; V: TRBV12-3/TRBV12-4; CDR3: CASSLAGAESPLHF
J: TRBJ1-1; D: TRBD1; size: .; V: TRBV27; CDR3: CASSPFRGQEAFF
J: TRBJ2-7; D: TRBD1; size: many; V: TRBV7-2; CDR3: CASSSGTGYYEQYF
J: TRBJ1-2; D: TRBD1; size: few; V: TRBV27; CDR3: CASSSGGGRVYGYTF
J: TRBJ1-4; D: TRBD1; size: many; V: TRBV7-2; CDR3: CASSLDRGTNEKLFF
J: TRBJ1-1; D: TRBD1; size: few; V: TRBV9; CDR3: CASSVGMRGQDTEAFF
J: TRBJ1-1; D: TRBD1; size: .; V: TRBV5-6; CDR3: CASSLDRENTEAFF
J: TRBJ2-3; D: .; size: many; V: TRBV28; CDR3: CASSFVADGTDTQYF
J: TRBJ2-4; D: .; size: many; V: TRBV10-3; CDR3: CAISEPESIQYF
J: TRBJ1-1; D: .; size: .; V: TRBV19; CDR3: CASRTGRTTEAFF
J: TRBJ2-5; D: TRBD2; size: many; V: TRBV7-2; CDR3: CASSASGTQETQYF
J: TRBJ2-4; D: TRBD2; size: many; V: TRBV7-9; CDR3: CASSLASGLAGGKNIQYF
J: TRBJ1-1; D: TRBD1; size: many; V: TRBV7-2; CDR3: CASSYRTGTANTEAFF
J: TRBJ1-3; D: TRBD1; size: few; V: TRBV5-1; CDR3: CASSSTPGTGDLSGNTIYF
J: TRBJ2-5; D: .; size: many; V: TRBV7-9; CDR3: CASSSRSGLQETQYF
J: TRBJ1-2; D: .; size: .; V: TRBV28; CDR3: CASSRGLFGYTF
J: TRBJ2-7; D: TRBD2; size: .; V: TRBV7-2; CDR3: CASSGGLAVTYEQYF
J: TRBJ1-2; D: .; size: many; V: TRBV28; CDR3: CASSYRDNGYTF
J: TRBJ2-2; D: TRBD2; size: .; V: TRBV3-1; CDR3: CASSQATSGNTGELFF
J: TRBJ2-5; D: .; size: many; V: TRBV7-2; CDR3: CASSNLPGGIQETQYF
J: TRBJ2-3; D: .; size: .; V: TRBV29-1; CDR3: CSVEDSADTQYF
J: TRBJ1-2; D: .; size: many; V: TRBV7-9; CDR3: CASSPETYGYTF
J: TRBJ2-7; D: .; size: many; V: TRBV7-2; CDR3: CASSSNRAGNEQYF
J: TRBJ2-1; D: TRBD2; size: few; V: TRBV29-1; CDR3: CSVFSGGAGEQFF
J: TRBJ2-1; D: TRBD2; size: few; V: TRBV7-9; CDR3: CASSSPPRTSGRIHNEQFF
J: TRBJ2-3; D: .; size: .; V: TRBV4-2; CDR3: CASSQVRLGSTDTQYF
J: TRBJ1-2; D: TRBD1; size: .; V: TRBV5-1; CDR3: CASRTDRGREGYTF
J: TRBJ1-2; D: TRBD1; size: many; V: TRBV7-8; CDR3: CASSPKGGQGWGYTF
J: TRBJ1-5; D: .; size: many; V: TRBV28; CDR3: CASSLSGSNQPQHF
J: TRBJ2-7; D: TRBD1; size: many; V: TRBV19; CDR3: CASSSRDRSEQYF
J: TRBJ2-6; D: TRBD1; size: many; V: TRBV7-9; CDR3: CASSPTGAGANVLTF
J: TRBJ1-2; D: .; size: many; V: TRBV7-2; CDR3: CASSLLRANYGYTF
J: TRBJ1-1; D: TRBD1; size: many; V: TRBV7-2; CDR3: CASSLVGTGGSAFF
J: TRBJ2-7; D: TRBD2; size: .; V: TRBV5-1; CDR3: CASSLEVSGRAGEQYF
J: TRBJ2-7; D: TRBD1; size: many; V: TRBV7-2; CDR3: CASRRQGAYEQYF
J: TRBJ2-5; D: .; size: many; V: TRBV5-5; CDR3: CASSLAGIVETQYF
J: TRBJ2-5; D: TRBD1; size: few; V: TRBV7-2; CDR3: CASSQWSIRGRETQYF
J: TRBJ1-3; D: TRBD1; size: .; V: TRBV5-6; CDR3: CASSSQGASGNTIYF
J: TRBJ2-7; D: .; size: .; V: TRBV19; CDR3: CAFSRGFGSYEQYF
J: TRBJ1-5; D: .; size: .; V: TRBV7-9; CDR3: CASVKGTGNSNQPQHF
J: TRBJ2-3; D: TRBD2; size: .; V: TRBV5-1; CDR3: CASSLADLAGGPDTQYF
J: TRBJ2-1; D: .; size: many; V: TRBV24-1; CDR3: CATSDLGWGPYNEQFF
J: TRBJ2-6; D: .; size: many; V: TRBV12-3/TRBV12-4; CDR3: CASSLSAGRPGANVLTF
J: TRBJ1-5; D: .; size: many; V: TRBV6-1; CDR3: CASTRDLNQPQHF
J: TRBJ2-5; D: .; size: .; V: TRBV6-2/TRBV6-3; CDR3: CASSTPLTVPETQYF
J: TRBJ2-7; D: .; size: many; V: TRBV7-2; CDR3: CASSLGMGPYYEQYF